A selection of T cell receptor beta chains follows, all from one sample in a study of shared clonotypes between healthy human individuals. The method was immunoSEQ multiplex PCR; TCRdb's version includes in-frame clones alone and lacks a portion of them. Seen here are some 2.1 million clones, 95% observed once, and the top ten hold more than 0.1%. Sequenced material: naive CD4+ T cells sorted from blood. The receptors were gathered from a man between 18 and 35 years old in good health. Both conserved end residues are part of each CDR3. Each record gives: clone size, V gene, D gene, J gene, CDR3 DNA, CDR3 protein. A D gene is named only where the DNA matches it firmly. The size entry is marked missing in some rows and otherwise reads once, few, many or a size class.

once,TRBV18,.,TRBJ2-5,TGTGCCAGCTCACCACTCCGGGCTCAAGAGACCCAGTACTTC,CASSPLRAQETQYF
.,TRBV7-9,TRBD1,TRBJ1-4,TGTGCCAGCAGCCTCGGACAGGGGGAACCTAATGAAAAACTGTTTTTT,CASSLGQGEPNEKLFF
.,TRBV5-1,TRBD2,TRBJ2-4,TGCGCCAGCAGCTTGGCCCCTAGCGGGGGGGCCGGGGACATTCAGTACTTC,CASSLAPSGGAGDIQYF
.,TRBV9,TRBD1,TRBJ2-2,TGTGCCAGCAGCATGCGACAGGGGTCCACCGGGGAGCTGTTTTTT,CASSMRQGSTGELFF
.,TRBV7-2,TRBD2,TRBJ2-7,TGTGCCAGCAGCGCGACTAGCGACGAGCAGTACTTC,CASSATSDEQYF
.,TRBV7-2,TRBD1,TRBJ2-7,TGTGCCAGCAGCTCCCAGACAGGGGCCTACGAGCAGTACTTC,CASSSQTGAYEQYF
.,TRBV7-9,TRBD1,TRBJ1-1,TGTGCCAGCAGCGCCCGACAGGGCATGAACACTGAAGCTTTCTTT,CASSARQGMNTEAFF
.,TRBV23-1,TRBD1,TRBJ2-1,TGCGCCAGCAGTCACTGTGCGGCAATGACAGGGCAAGGGGTCGATGAGCAGTTCTTC,CASSHCAAMTGQGVDEQFF
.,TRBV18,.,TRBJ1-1,TGTGCCAGCTCACCAAATGTTGGGCAGGGGACTGAAGCTTTCTTT,CASSPNVGQGTEAFF
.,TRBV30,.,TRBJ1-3,TGTGCCTGTAATGGGGCTGGCTCTGGAAACACCATATATTTT,CACNGAGSGNTIYF
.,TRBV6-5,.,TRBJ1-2,TGTGCCAGCAGAAGGGGCGGACAGATCTATGGCTACACCTTC,CASRRGGQIYGYTF
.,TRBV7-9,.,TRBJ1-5,TGTGCCAGCAGCTTAGCGTTTGGACCCCAGCATTTT,CASSLAFGPQHF
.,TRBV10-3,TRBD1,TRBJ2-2,TGTGCCATCTCGGGGACAGGGAACACCGGGGAGCTGTTTTTT,CAISGTGNTGELFF
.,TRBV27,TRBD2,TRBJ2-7,TGTGCCAGCAGGCGGGGGGGCACCTACGAGCAGTACTTC,CASRRGGTYEQYF
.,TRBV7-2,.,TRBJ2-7,TGTGCCAGCAGCTCGTACAGGCTCTACGAGCAGTACTTC,CASSSYRLYEQYF
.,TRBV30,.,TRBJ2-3,TGTGCCTGGAGTGCTATGGGCACAGATACGCAGTATTTT,CAWSAMGTDTQYF
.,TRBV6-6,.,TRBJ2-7,TGTGCCAGCAGTTTGTCAGGACGGGGGACCTACGAGCAGTACTTC,CASSLSGRGTYEQYF
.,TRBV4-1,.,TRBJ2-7,TGCGCCAGCAGCCCGAGACGGGCGACCAGATACGAGCAGTACTTC,CASSPRRATRYEQYF
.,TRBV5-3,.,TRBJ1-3,TGTGCCAGAAGCTTGGCCGGGACCGCTGGAAACACCATATATTTT,CARSLAGTAGNTIYF
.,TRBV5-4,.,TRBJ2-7,TGTGCCAGCAGCCCAAATCAGGGAGGAGGCTCCTACGAGCAGTACTTC,CASSPNQGGGSYEQYF
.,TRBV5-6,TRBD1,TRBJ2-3,TGTGCCAGCAGCCGGCAGGGGGCGAGCACAGATACGCAGTATTTT,CASSRQGASTDTQYF
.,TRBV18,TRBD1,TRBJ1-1,TGTGCCAGCTCACCCGCAGGGCAGGGGGTTACCATGAACACTGAAGCTTTCTTT,CASSPAGQGVTMNTEAFF
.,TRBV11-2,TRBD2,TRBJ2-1,TGTGCCAGCAGCTTAGTGTCTAGCGGAACGAGCTCCTACAATGAGCAGTTCTTC,CASSLVSSGTSSYNEQFF
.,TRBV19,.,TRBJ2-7,TGTGCCAGTAGTATAGGCAGGACAGATTACGAGCAGTACTTC,CASSIGRTDYEQYF
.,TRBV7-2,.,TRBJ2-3,TGTGCCAGCAGCGCGGGCGGATCAGGAGATACGCAGTATTTT,CASSAGGSGDTQYF
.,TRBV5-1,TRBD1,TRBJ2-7,TGCGCCAGCAGCCAAATTGACAGGGGCCGAACCTACGAGCAGTACTTC,CASSQIDRGRTYEQYF
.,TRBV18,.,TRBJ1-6,TGTGCCAGCTCACCCGGGCGTGATTCACCCCTCCACTTT,CASSPGRDSPLHF
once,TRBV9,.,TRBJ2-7,TGTGCCAGCAGCGTAGCGGAAAGTCAGGGTATCGGCCCCTACGAGCAGTACTTC,CASSVAESQGIGPYEQYF
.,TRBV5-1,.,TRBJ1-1,TGCGCCAGCAGCTTGGTCCCAGGGCGAAACACTGAAGCTTTCTTT,CASSLVPGRNTEAFF
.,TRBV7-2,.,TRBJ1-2,TGTGCCAGCAGCTTAGCGGGCAGGGGACATGGCTACACCTTC,CASSLAGRGHGYTF
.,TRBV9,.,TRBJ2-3,TGTGCCAGCAGCGGGGGACTCCGCACAGATACGCAGTATTTT,CASSGGLRTDTQYF
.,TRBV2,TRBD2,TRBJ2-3,TGTGCCAGCAGTGCGAACTTGAGGCGCCTAGCGGGGGGCGATACGCAGTATTTT,CASSANLRRLAGGDTQYF
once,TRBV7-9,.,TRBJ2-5,TGTGCCAGCAGCTTAGACTCACAAGAGACCCAGTACTTC,CASSLDSQETQYF
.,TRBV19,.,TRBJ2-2,TGTGCCAGTAGTTTCCGGGAGCCCACCGGGGAGCTGTTTTTT,CASSFREPTGELFF
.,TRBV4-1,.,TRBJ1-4,TGCGCCAGCAGCCAAGATACAGGGCAACGGGAAAAACTGTTTTTT,CASSQDTGQREKLFF
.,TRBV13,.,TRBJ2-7,TGTGCCAGCAGCTCCAAGGACAGGGAGGGCGAGCAGTACTTC,CASSSKDREGEQYF
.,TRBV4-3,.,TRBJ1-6,TGCGCCAGCAGCCAGAGATCGACTAATTCACCCCTCCACTTT,CASSQRSTNSPLHF
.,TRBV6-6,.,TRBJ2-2,TGTGCCAGCAGTTATGAGGGGCAGCTGTTTTTT,CASSYEGQLFF
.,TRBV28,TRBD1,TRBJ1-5,TGTGCCAGCAGTTTATTTGGGACAGGGCTTTACGATCAGCCCCAGCATTTT,CASSLFGTGLYDQPQHF
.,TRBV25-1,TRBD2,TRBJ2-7,TGTGCCAGCAGTGAGGGTCTAGCGGGCCCCTACGAGCAGTACTTC,CASSEGLAGPYEQYF
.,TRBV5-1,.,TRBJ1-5,TGCGCCAGCAGTTTCGATAGCAATCAGCCCCAGCATTTT,CASSFDSNQPQHF
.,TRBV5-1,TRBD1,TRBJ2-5,TGCGCCAGCAGCGTAGACAGGGGTAGGGCCCAGTACTTC,CASSVDRGRAQYF
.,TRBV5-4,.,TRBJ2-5,TGTGCCAGCAGCTTTTCTGGGACCGAGACCCAGTACTTC,CASSFSGTETQYF